Detailed here is one T cell receptor (beta chain). The target antigen is unknown. V lost 1 base to trimming and J lost 9 bases; unmatched junction nucleotides: 8. This CDR3 contains 14 residues. Germline CDR1 and CDR2: SGHTA and FQGNSA. The data were taken from a study of shared clonotypes between healthy human individuals. Overall study results and limits: Generation probability values for non-shared clonotypes were lower than those for clonotypes shared by all four donors.

A roughly 200 ng quantity of DNA, 30,000 to 35,000 T cell genomes, went into the sorted-subset replicate PCRs. Repertoires were generated with immunoSEQ multiplex PCR, while TCRdb's copy carries only in-frame clones and drops some. Here the sample spans 2 million to 2.5 million clones, nearly 97% being singletons. This chain joins TRBV7-2 and TRBJ2-5; 7 bases match TRBD2. Sequenced sample: naive CD4+ T cells sorted from blood. Subset: CD45RA+ positively selected. The TCR was taken from a man younger than 35 in good health. CDR3 amino acids: CASSLVREAPAQYF. The DNA for the CDR3 is TGTGCCAGCAGCTTAGTCCGGGAGGCCCCGGCCCAGTACTTC.